Included here is one TCR beta chain sequence, with context. Time point specified: blood at routine non-recurrence follow-up after resection. The entry originates in a study of spatial heterogeneity in lung cancer. Study-level information: Sequences of the beta chain were consistently detected in greater numbers than alpha-chain sequences.

TCRdb re-analysed the 5' RACE reads in MiXCR, keeping a single row per CDR3 protein. The sample has approximately 12,000 distinct CDR3 sequences; around 9.1% are singletons. The length of the CDR3 is 13 residues. V shed 3 bases and J shed 9 bases, with 14 bases lying between them. CDR1 is MDHEN, CDR2 SYDVKM, per germline. The sample consisted of PBMCs, taken at follow-up. This chain joins TRBV28 and TRBJ1-1; D is unclear. This TCR came from a female donor with early-stage non-small cell lung cancer. The CDR3 sequence: CASSFFGEVKAFF. Here the CDR3 DNA reads TGTGCCAGCAGTTTTTTTGGGGAAGTGAAAGCTTTCTTT.